Below, 27 T cell receptor beta chains from the same sample are listed, as sequenced in a study of control samples from healthy donors and cancer patients. Here immunoSEQ multiplex PCR was the method, and the copy in TCRdb shows in-frame clones only, minus some. The sample contains 75,000 to 95,000 clones, 85% to 95% of which appear only once. Sequenced input: blood. The source of these receptors is a woman in her twenties or thirties in good health.

The chain recombines TRBV11-3 with TRBJ2-7; TRBD1 matches at 7 bases. Germline values: CDR1 SGHNT, CDR2 YENEEA. CDR3 length: 15 amino acids. The V and J ends lost 6 bases and 6 bases, in that order; junction bases with no gene match: 14. CDR3 amino acids: CASSSRGQSGGEQYF. CDR3 sequence (DNA): TGTGCCAGCAGTTCGAGAGGACAGTCAGGGGGCGAGCAGTACTTC.

This clone has a single count. J is TRBJ2-1 and V is TRBV12-3 or TRBV12-4; D might be TRBD1 (5 bases). Trimming stripped 3 bases from V and 12 bases from J, with 9 bases between. This CDR3 has 11 amino acids. As DNA, the CDR3 is TGTGCCAGCAGTTTGGGTAGGGGGCAGTTCTTC. This codes for CASSLGRGQFF.

The rearrangement links TRBV11-2 to TRBJ2-3, with TRBD2 matching over 11 bases. This CDR3 is 14 amino acids long. With 5 bases clipped from V and 5 bases from J, the junction kept 3 bases outside the gene matches. Germline lookup yields CDR1 SGHAT and CDR2 FQNNGV. CDR3 residues: CASSRGLAGDTQYF. DNA of the CDR3: TGTGCCAGCAGCCGAGGACTAGCGGGAGATACGCAGTATTTT. The whole variable domain, remainder taken from reference TRBV11-2 and TRBJ2-3, is EAGVAQSPRYKIIEKRQSVAFWCNPISGHATLYWYQQILGQGPKLLIQFQNNGVVDDSQLPKDRFSAERLKGVDSTLKIQPAKLEDSAVYLCASSRGLAGDTQYFGPGTRLTVL.

The V call is TRBV19, the J call TRBJ1-4, with D perhaps TRBD1 (6 bases). V dropped 3 bases and J dropped 8 bases, with 13 bases sitting between them. Germline CDR1 reads LNHDA; CDR2 reads SQIVND (reference sequence). This CDR3 is built from 14 residues. The CDR3 DNA reads TGTGCCAGTAGTATTCTACAGGGAGGGGAAAAACTGTTTTTT. Translation: CASSILQGGEKLFF.

V is TRBV24-1 and J is TRBJ1-5; 9 bases align to TRBD1. Germline V lookup: CDR1 KGHDR, CDR2 SFDVKD. The CDR3 sequence is 15 residues long. The V gene end was trimmed by 4 bases and the J gene end by 4 bases; junction bases not matched to a gene: 4. The CDR3 here is CATSDRGTGNQPQHF. The DNA for the CDR3 is TGTGCCACCAGTGACCGCGGGACAGGGAATCAGCCCCAGCATTTT.

The chain employs TRBV18 and TRBJ2-3; D unresolved. In germline, CDR1 is KGHSH, CDR2 LQKENI. Trimming removed 3 bases from V and 6 bases from J, with 13 bases in between. The CDR3 covers 14 residues. CDR3 DNA sequence: TGTGCCAGCTCACCTCCCCGCGGAGTCGATACGCAGTATTTT. Translating gives CASSPPRGVDTQYF. Full variable domain (remainder filled in from reference TRBV18 and TRBJ2-3): NAGVMQNPRHLVRRRGQEARLRCSPMKGHSHVYWYRQLPEEGLKFMVYLQKENIIDESGMPKERFSAEFPKEGPSILRIQQVVRGDSAAYFCASSPPRGVDTQYFGPGTRLTVL.

In DNA form, the CDR3 reads TGTGCCAGCAGTTACGGGACAGGGGGGTATGGCTACACCTTC. Translation gives CASSYGTGGYGYTF. The rearrangement joins TRBV6-5 to TRBJ1-2; 11 positions match TRBD1. V was pared by 2 bases and J by 5 bases, with 1 base of the junction left unmatched. Germline V gene sequence: CDR1 MNHEY, CDR2 SVGAGI. This CDR3 has 14 amino acids.

This rearrangement joins TRBV20-1 to TRBJ2-5; D may be TRBD2 (6 bases). V was clipped by 3 bases and J by 5 bases, with 13 bases between them. There are 13 residues in the CDR3. CDR1 and CDR2 (germline): DFQATT, SNEGSKA (reference sequence). DNA for the CDR3: TGCAGTGCTAGTCTTCTAGGAGGGGAGACCCAGTACTTC. It specifies CSASLLGGETQYF.

The V call is TRBV4-2, the J call TRBJ2-3; D is perhaps TRBD1 or TRBD2 (5 bases each). This CDR3 region has 14 residues. CDR1 is LGHNA, CDR2 YNFKEQ, per germline. The ends were cut back, 1 base at V and 7 bases at J, with 12 bases in the middle. CDR3 DNA: TGTGCCAGCAGCCAAGCTGGGACCCACAATACGCAGTATTTT. This sequence encodes CASSQAGTHNTQYF.

The V gene is TRBV6-5, the J gene TRBJ1-1, with TRBD1 matching over 7 bases. This CDR3 has 13 amino acids. Trimming took 5 bases from V and 5 from J; bases not matched to a gene: 5. Germline CDR1 MNHEY, CDR2 SVGAGI. The CDR3 region has the DNA TGTGCCAGCAGTCGACAGGGTGGGACTGAAGCTTTCTTT. Protein product: CASSRQGGTEAFF.

V usage is TRBV18 and J usage is TRBJ2-1; a possible D gene is TRBD1 (6 bases). This CDR3 spans 15 amino acids. Trimming took 2 bases from V and 3 from J, leaving 11 bases between them. Germline V gene lookup returns CDR1 KGHSH and CDR2 LQKENI. CDR3 DNA: TGTGCCAGCTCACCAATGAACAGGGACTACAATGAGCAGTTCTTC. Translation gives CASSPMNRDYNEQFF.

This chain uses TRBV15 with TRBJ1-5; D ambiguous. Germline V gives CDR1 LNHNV, CDR2 YYDKDF (reference sequence). V lost 0 bases and J 0 bases, leaving 9 bases between the germline ends. The CDR3 spans 16 residues. CDR3 protein: CATSRDFGDSNQPQHF. CDR3 DNA: TGTGCCACCAGCAGAGATTTCGGCGATAGCAATCAGCCCCAGCATTTT.

This chain uses TRBV28 with TRBJ1-1, with D tentatively TRBD1 (6 bases). The CDR3 runs 12 residues. Trimming removed 4 bases at V and 6 bases at J, with 9 bases between. Germline-derived CDR1 and CDR2 are MDHEN and SYDVKM. CDR3 protein: CASSSGEAEAFF. For the CDR3, the DNA is TGTGCCAGCAGTTCAGGGGAGGCTGAAGCTTTCTTT.

The chain combines TRBV28 with TRBJ2-5, with 12 bases aligning to TRBD2. Germline V gives CDR1 MDHEN, CDR2 SYDVKM. This CDR3 is 16 amino acids long. After removal of 4 bases from V and 2 bases from J, the junction contained 5 bases not matched to a gene. The CDR3 loop reads CASSSRLAGVQETQYF. The CDR3 DNA reads TGTGCCAGCAGTTCCCGACTAGCGGGGGTACAAGAGACCCAGTACTTC.

The V call is TRBV3-1 (or the pseudogene TRBV3-2), the J call TRBJ2-5; 13 bases are shared with TRBD2. The germline gives CDR1 LGHDT, CDR2 YNNKEL (reference sequence). The CDR3 contains 17 residues. J lost 0 bases, V lost 3 bases, and 4 bases had no gene match. This chain's CDR3 is CASSHLLAGGYQETQYF. The CDR3 bases are TGTGCCAGCAGCCACCTACTAGCGGGGGGGTACCAAGAGACCCAGTACTTC.

As regards this clone: Mismatch with germline at one junction end may stem from a read error. The chain joins TRBV7-2 to TRBJ1-2; the match to TRBD1 covers 9 bases. The CDR3 length is 15 residues. Germline V gene sequence: CDR1 SGHTA, CDR2 FQGNSA. DNA for the CDR3: TGTGCCGGCAGGGGACCGGGACAGGGACCTGAGGGCTACACCTTC. Residues: CAGRGPGQGPEGYTF. Full variable domain (missing parts from reference TRBV7-2 and TRBJ1-2): GAGVSQSPSNKVTEKGKDVELRCDPISGHTALYWYRQSLGQGLEFLIYFQGNSAPDKSGLPSDRFSAERTGGSVSTLTIQRTQQEDSAVYLCAGRGPGQGPEGYTFGSGTRLTVV.

The J gene is TRBJ2-3, the V gene TRBV19; no clear D. V was clipped by 3 bases and J by 4 bases, with 11 bases between them. Germline lookup yields CDR1 LNHDA and CDR2 SQIVND (reference sequence). There are 14 residues in the CDR3. The CDR3 DNA reads TGTGCCAGTAGTATCGACTTTTGGGCAGATACGCAGTATTTT. As protein: CASSIDFWADTQYF. Looking up the rest from reference TRBV19 and TRBJ2-3 gives the full variable domain: DGGITQSPKYLFRKEGQNVTLSCEQNLNHDAMYWYRQDPGQGLRLIYYSQIVNDFQKGDIAEGYSVSREKKESFPLTVTSAQKNPTAFYLCASSIDFWADTQYFGPGTRLTVL.

CDR3 nucleotides: TGTGCCAGCAGAAGCGACAGGTGGGGGGATCAGCCCCAGCATTTT. Protein: CASRSDRWGDQPQHF. This chain connects TRBV6-5 to TRBJ1-5; TRBD1 might be the D (6 bases). Looked up from germline, CDR1 is MNHEY and CDR2 is SVGAGI. The CDR3 runs to 15 residues. Trimming removed 6 bases at V and 5 bases at J, with 17 bases between.

The chain combines TRBV6-1 with TRBJ2-7; no clear D gene. Germline V gene lookup returns CDR1 MNHNS and CDR2 SASEGT. The CDR3 is 15 amino acids. Trimming cost V 2 bases and J 0 bases, with 11 bases left between them. The CDR3 spells CASSESVVPSYEQYF. As DNA, the CDR3 is TGTGCCAGCAGTGAAAGTGTCGTTCCCTCCTACGAGCAGTACTTC.

The chain couples TRBV3-1 (or the pseudogene TRBV3-2) to TRBJ2-5; weak D call: TRBD1 (5 bases). Trimming pared 0 bases from V and 7 bases from J, leaving 9 bases between. Germline CDR1 is LGHDT and CDR2 is YNNKEL (reference sequence). There are 13 residues in the CDR3. CDR3: CASSQDPQGTQYF. The DNA of the CDR3 is TGTGCCAGCAGCCAAGATCCTCAGGGGACCCAGTACTTC.

V gene TRBV7-9 combines with J gene TRBJ2-3; the D is unclear. This CDR3 is built from 16 residues. Trimming removed 0 bases at V and 0 bases at J, with 10 bases between. Germline CDR1 and CDR2: SEHNR and FQNEAQ (reference sequence). CDR3 residues: CASSLAGLSSTDTQYF. CDR3 sequence (DNA): TGTGCCAGCAGCTTAGCGGGCCTCTCTAGCACAGATACGCAGTATTTT. Full variable domain (outside the CDR3, taken from reference TRBV7-9 and TRBJ2-3): DTGVSQNPRHKITKRGQNVTFRCDPISEHNRLYWYRQTLGQGPEFLTYFQNEAQLEKSRLLSDRFSAERPKGSFSTLEIQRTEQGDSAMYLCASSLAGLSSTDTQYFGPGTRLTVL.

In this sample, this clone turned up once. The CDR3 loop is CASNTQQRWGATEAFF. Here the CDR3 DNA reads TGTGCCAGCAACACCCAGCAACGGTGGGGGGCGACTGAAGCTTTCTTT. The chain combines TRBV2 with TRBJ1-1; maybe TRBD1 (6 bases). The germline V and J ends were trimmed by 7 bases and 5 bases, with 23 bases remaining between them. Germline CDR1 reads SNHLY; CDR2 reads FYNNEI. This CDR3 has 16 residues.

V usage is TRBV7-2 and J usage is TRBJ2-1, with D unclear. In germline, CDR1 is SGHTA, CDR2 FQGNSA. CDR3 size: 16 residues. V lost 2 bases and J 0 bases, leaving 11 bases between the germline ends. The CDR3 reads CASSLFGHSSYNEQFF. The CDR3 DNA reads TGTGCCAGCAGCTTATTCGGGCACAGCTCCTACAATGAGCAGTTCTTC.

The genes are TRBV30 and TRBJ1-1, with D unclear. From germline, CDR1 is GTSNPN and CDR2 SVGIG (reference sequence). The V gene lost 8 bases and the J gene lost 1 base, with 14 bases spanning the gap. CDR3 size: 13 residues. CDR3 DNA: TGTGCCGGCCCCGGACGGGGGAACACTGAAGCTTTCTTT. Translating gives CAGPGRGNTEAFF.

V usage is TRBV9 and J usage is TRBJ2-3, with 10 bases identical to TRBD2. The CDR3 has 15 amino acids. Germline lookup yields CDR1 SGDLS and CDR2 YYNGEE. The ends lost 3 bases at V and 6 bases at J; junction bases unmatched: 7. CDR3 nucleotide sequence: TGTGCCAGCAGCGGGCTAGCGGGAGAAGCGGATACGCAGTATTTT. The encoded protein is CASSGLAGEADTQYF.

The chain uses TRBV6-5 and TRBJ1-1, with D possibly matching TRBD1 (5 bases). The length of the CDR3 is 15 residues. The germline gives CDR1 MNHEY, CDR2 SVGAGI. The V end lost 2 bases, the J end lost 0 bases, and 10 bases lay between the germline ends. CDR3 bases: TGTGCCAGCAGTTACGGGACGGAGATGAACACTGAAGCTTTCTTT. The encoded protein is CASSYGTEMNTEAFF.

The V and J genes are TRBV18 and TRBJ1-1; no clear D. This CDR3 region has 13 residues. Germline V gene sequence: CDR1 KGHSH, CDR2 LQKENI. V dropped 3 bases and J dropped 8 bases, with 13 bases sitting between them. The CDR3 region is CASSPAGWREAFF. DNA for the CDR3: TGTGCCAGCTCACCCGCCGGGTGGAGAGAAGCTTTCTTT.